The 31 T cell receptor beta chains reported below all come from one sample, sequenced in a study of blood T cell repertoires in COVID-19. Libraries were prepared by immunoSEQ multiplex PCR; TCRdb keeps only in-frame clonotypes and omits some of them. The sample has approximately 140,000 clones; approximately 84% are singletons. Sequencing was performed on peripheral blood. These TCRs come from a woman older than 75 with acute or convalescent COVID-19.

The rearrangement links TRBV25-1 to TRBJ2-1; 9 positions agree with TRBD1. Germline loops: CDR1 MGHDK, CDR2 SYGVNS. The CDR3 runs to 17 residues. The V and J ends lost 1 base and 8 bases, in that order; junction bases with no gene match: 12. CDR3 sequence: CASSEFGGVQGAYEQFF. In DNA form, the CDR3 reads TGTGCCAGCAGTGAATTTGGAGGAGTACAGGGGGCATATGAGCAGTTCTTC. The variable domain in full, with the rest retrieved from reference TRBV25-1 and TRBJ2-1, is EADIYQTPRYLVIGTGKKITLECSQTMGHDKMYWYQQDPGMELHLIHYSYGVNSTEKGDLSSESTVSRIRTEHFPLTLESARPSHTSQYLCASSEFGGVQGAYEQFFGPGTRLTVL.

There are a few counts of this clone. The J gene is TRBJ2-5, the V gene TRBV27, with D maybe TRBD2 (6 bases). With 5 bases removed from V and 6 bases from J, the gap between germline ends came to 19 bases. The CDR3 extends over 15 amino acids. CDR1 MNHEY and CDR2 SMNVEV come from the germline V gene (reference sequence). The CDR3 loop is CASSGQAGGLKTQYF. CDR3 coding DNA: TGTGCCAGCAGTGGTCAAGCGGGCGGGTTGAAGACCCAGTACTTC.

CDR3 amino acids: CASSLSRGSTNTGELFF. In DNA form, the CDR3 reads TGTGCCAGCAGTTTAAGTCGTGGGAGCACGAACACCGGGGAGCTGTTTTTT. The V call is TRBV28, the J call TRBJ2-2, with D maybe TRBD2 (5 bases). The CDR3 is 17 residues long. Trimming took off 2 bases at V and 0 bases at J, with 13 bases between the two ends. Looked up from germline, CDR1 is MDHEN and CDR2 is SYDVKM.

V usage is TRBV24-1 and J usage is TRBJ2-5; 10 nucleotides align to TRBD2. V shed 7 bases, J shed 5 bases, and the junction held 6 bases outside the gene matches. The CDR3 totals 14 residues. CDR1 is KGHDR and CDR2 is SFDVKD in the germline V gene. The CDR3 DNA reads TGTGCCACCAGCCCAGGACTAGCGGAGGAGACCCAGTACTTC. It specifies CATSPGLAEETQYF.

V and J are TRBV4-1 and TRBJ2-7, with 9 bases aligning to TRBD1. The junction had 8 bases not matched to a gene; V was cut back by 1 base and J by 1 base. The CDR3 is 17 amino acids. The germline gives CDR1 MGHRA, CDR2 YSYEKL. The CDR3 region has the DNA TGCGCCAGCAGCCAAGGGCTAGGACAGGGGTCGTCCTACGAGCAGTACTTC. Its protein is CASSQGLGQGSSYEQYF.

This clone has a handful of counts. The chain joins TRBV11-2 to TRBJ1-1; D unresolved. The CDR3 has 14 residues. The V gene lost 0 bases and the J gene lost 4 bases, with 9 bases spanning the gap. Germline CDR1 is SGHAT and CDR2 is FQNNGV. The CDR3 reads CASSLEGGSTEAFF. CDR3 DNA sequence: TGTGCCAGCAGCTTAGAGGGAGGGTCCACTGAAGCTTTCTTT.

The chain carries TRBV6-5 and TRBJ2-2; D ambiguous. The V gene's germline CDR1 is MNHEY and CDR2 SVGAGI. This CDR3 spans 15 amino acids. V was cut by 1 base and J by 1 base, with 7 bases left in between. For the CDR3, the DNA is TGTGCCAGCAGTTACTTCGCAGGGAACACCGGGGAGCTGTTTTTT. This codes for CASSYFAGNTGELFF.

The chain carries TRBV19 and TRBJ2-1; the match to TRBD2 covers 10 bases. With V trimmed by 4 bases and J by 6 bases, 6 bases remained unmatched. Germline-derived CDR1 and CDR2 are LNHDA and SQIVND (reference sequence). This CDR3 comprises 15 residues. The CDR3 DNA reads as TGTGCCAGTAGTACGATAGCGGGGGGCGTCAATGAGCAGTTCTTC. As protein: CASSTIAGGVNEQFF.

V usage is TRBV7-9 and J usage is TRBJ2-5; 8 bases are shared with TRBD2. Germline trimming cut 5 bases from V and 4 bases from J; bases unmatched to any gene: 9. CDR1 is SEHNR and CDR2 is FQNEAQ in the germline V gene (reference sequence). The CDR3 sequence is 15 residues long. CDR3 in amino acids: CASSPARGGRETQYF. CDR3 coding DNA: TGTGCCAGCAGCCCAGCCCGGGGGGGCAGAGAGACCCAGTACTTC.

This chain joins TRBV7-8 and TRBJ2-1; 10 positions match TRBD2. V lost 5 bases, J lost 8 bases, and 9 bases stayed unmatched. Germline CDR1 and CDR2: SGHVS and FQNEAQ. The CDR3 is 15 amino acids. The CDR3 loop is CASSLSGRASDEQFF. The DNA of the CDR3 is TGTGCCAGCAGCCTCAGCGGGAGGGCCTCGGATGAGCAGTTCTTC.

The chain uses TRBV11-2 and TRBJ2-1, with 12 positions matching TRBD2. CDR1 and CDR2 from the germline V gene are SGHAT and FQNNGV. The CDR3 spans 14 residues. Trimming cost V 5 bases and J 9 bases; bases outside gene matches: 5. The CDR3 sequence is CASSPASGRGEQFF. CDR3 nucleotide sequence: TGTGCCAGCAGCCCTGCTAGCGGGAGGGGTGAGCAGTTCTTC.

The chain uses TRBV5-5 and TRBJ2-5; D gene unclear. In germline, CDR1 is SGHKS, CDR2 YYEKEE (reference sequence). V was pared by 4 bases and J by 2 bases, with 12 bases between. This CDR3 has 14 amino acids. CDR3 amino acids: CASSPRQDQETQYF. The CDR3 DNA is TGTGCCAGCAGCCCCCGACAAGATCAAGAGACCCAGTACTTC.

This clone was counted a few times. The same CDR3 arises from other DNA sequences in this sample as well. The chain has TRBV5-1 and TRBJ2-3, with 9 nucleotides matching TRBD1. The germline CDR1 and CDR2 sequences are SGHRS and YFSETQ. The CDR3 covers 15 residues. After removal of 0 bases from V and 3 bases from J, the junction contained 2 bases not matched to a gene. CDR3 sequence (DNA): TGCGCCAGCAGCTTGGTTGGACAGGGGACAGATACGCAGTATTTT. Translation gives CASSLVGQGTDTQYF.

The V gene is TRBV7-2, the J gene TRBJ2-5; 11 nucleotides agree with TRBD2. The V gene end was trimmed by 3 bases and the J gene end by 3 bases; junction bases not matched to a gene: 6. The CDR3 runs to 16 residues. Germline CDR1 SGHTA, CDR2 FQGNSA. In DNA, the CDR3 is TGTGCCAGCAGCTTCCTAGCGGGGGGAGGGAAAGAGACCCAGTACTTC. Its translation: CASSFLAGGGKETQYF.

The chain links TRBV7-2 to TRBJ1-5, with D perhaps matching TRBD1 (6 bases). This CDR3 contains 16 residues. The germline V gene has CDR1 SGHTA and CDR2 FQGNSA. V was pared by 5 bases and J by 0 bases, with 14 bases between. The CDR3 loop is CASSPRGGNSNQPQHF. The CDR3 DNA sequence: TGTGCCAGCAGCCCCCGGGGGGGCAATAGCAATCAGCCCCAGCATTTT.

The chain recombines TRBV19 with TRBJ1-5; D is undetermined. The germline V gene has CDR1 LNHDA and CDR2 SQIVND (reference sequence). V dropped 7 bases and J dropped 6 bases, with 16 bases sitting between them. The CDR3 is 14 residues long. This chain's CDR3 is CASTDARVGQPQHF. The CDR3 DNA follows: TGTGCCAGTACCGATGCCCGGGTGGGTCAGCCCCAGCATTTT.

The chain has TRBV2 and TRBJ1-2; 9 bases fit TRBD1. CDR3 length: 13 amino acids. The germline V gene has CDR1 SNHLY and CDR2 FYNNEI. V lost 4 bases to trimming and J lost 7 bases; unmatched junction nucleotides: 4. The CDR3 loop reads CASSVQGASGYTF. The CDR3 region has the DNA TGTGCCAGCAGTGTACAGGGGGCGAGTGGCTACACCTTC. Full variable domain (outside the CDR3, taken from reference TRBV2 and TRBJ1-2): EPEVTQTPSHQVTQMGQEVILRCVPISNHLYFYWYRQILGQKVEFLVSFYNNEISEKSEIFDDQFSVERPDGSNFTLKIRSTKLEDSAMYFCASSVQGASGYTFGSGTRLTVV.

This chain uses TRBV7-8 with TRBJ2-4; TRBD1 matches 9 bases. The CDR3 is made up of 17 amino acids. Germline-derived CDR1 and CDR2 are SGHVS and FQNEAQ. The junction had 11 bases not matched to a gene; V was cut back by 5 bases and J by 3 bases. CDR3: CASSPRTGGAGKNIQYF. Written as DNA, the CDR3 is TGTGCCAGCAGCCCCCGTACAGGGGGCGCGGGCAAAAACATTCAGTACTTC.

There are a few counts of this clone. This sequence joins TRBV7-6 and TRBJ2-2, with 9 bases that match TRBD1. The CDR3 length is 17 residues. Trimming removed 3 bases from V and 4 bases from J; junction bases left unmatched: 9. Germline V gives CDR1 SGHVS, CDR2 FNYEAQ. Here the CDR3 reads CASSLVQGAAGTGELFF. DNA for the CDR3: TGTGCCAGCAGCTTGGTACAGGGGGCCGCGGGCACCGGGGAGCTGTTTTTT.

The chain couples TRBV15 to TRBJ2-3; D may be TRBD1 (5 bases). This CDR3 has 12 residues. Trimming cost V 3 bases and J 5 bases, with 6 bases left between them. Germline assignment: CDR1 LNHNV and CDR2 YYDKDF (reference sequence). The CDR3 sequence: CATSSTGDTQYF. The CDR3 bases are TGTGCCACCAGCAGCACAGGAGATACGCAGTATTTT.

V usage is TRBV29-1 and J usage is TRBJ2-2; 7 bases align to TRBD2. J was trimmed by 8 bases and V by 7 bases; bases with no gene match: 7. The CDR3 totals 12 residues. Per germline, CDR1 SQVTM and CDR2 ANQGSEA. The CDR3, as DNA: TGCAGCGCCCGGACTAGTTCGGGGGAGCTGTTTTTT. This translates into CSARTSSGELFF.

The chain combines TRBV5-4 with TRBJ2-5; 16 bases match TRBD2. Germline V gene data show CDR1 as SGHNT and CDR2 as YYREEE (reference sequence). This CDR3 region has 17 residues. With V trimmed by 3 bases and J by 5 bases, 7 bases remained unmatched. The CDR3 is CASSSGTSGGAVETQYF. The DNA for the CDR3 is TGTGCCAGCAGCTCCGGGACTAGCGGGGGGGCCGTGGAGACCCAGTACTTC.

The rearrangement links TRBV4-1 to TRBJ1-1; no definite D call. Trimming shortened V by 3 bases and J by 8 bases, and 19 bases separated the two germline ends. Germline CDR1 is MGHRA and CDR2 is YSYEKL. The length of the CDR3 is 15 residues. As DNA, the CDR3 is TGCGCCAGCAGCCAGGGCGGGTACCTTGGGCTGGAAGCTTTCTTT. It yields the protein CASSQGGYLGLEAFF.

Remarks on this clone: Different DNA sequences within this sample yield the same CDR3. Here the CDR3 DNA reads TGTGCCAGCAGTTTAGGTCGGAACACTGAAGCTTTCTTT. It encodes CASSLGRNTEAFF. This chain uses TRBV12-3 or TRBV12-4 with TRBJ1-1; D call uncertain. The CDR3 is made up of 13 amino acids. With 1 base removed from V and 1 base from J, the gap between germline ends came to 4 bases.

This chain links TRBV19 with TRBJ1-2, with D maybe TRBD1 (6 bases). V lost 4 bases and J lost 10, with 19 bases in between. The germline V gene has CDR1 LNHDA and CDR2 SQIVND (reference sequence). The CDR3 totals 14 residues. CDR3: CASSRGPGGFDYTF. Written as DNA, the CDR3 is TGTGCCAGTAGTAGGGGGCCGGGGGGATTCGACTACACCTTC.

The chain combines TRBV2 with TRBJ1-2, with D maybe TRBD1 (6 bases). The CDR3 length is 13 residues. Deletions cut 3 bases from V and 4 bases from J, with 9 bases between. CDR1 is SNHLY, CDR2 FYNNEI, per germline. The CDR3 region is CASSDQQGYGYTF. For the CDR3, the DNA is TGTGCCAGCAGTGACCAACAGGGCTATGGCTACACCTTC.

The chain has TRBV7-2 and TRBJ2-7; 8 bases match TRBD1. The CDR3 runs 15 residues. Germline lookup yields CDR1 SGHTA and CDR2 FQGNSA. V dropped 2 bases and J dropped 3; count of bases not matched to a gene: 6. The CDR3: CASSLNGQGDYEQYF. DNA for the CDR3: TGTGCCAGCAGCTTAAACGGACAGGGTGACTACGAGCAGTACTTC.

In this sample, this clone turned up a few times. This sequence joins TRBV19 and TRBJ1-1, with D maybe TRBD1 (6 bases). CDR1 is LNHDA, CDR2 SQIVND, per germline (reference sequence). The V gene lost 5 bases and the J gene lost 1 base, with 11 bases spanning the gap. CDR3 length: 14 residues. The CDR3 loop reads CASSFGTPNTEAFF. The CDR3 DNA reads as TGTGCCAGTAGTTTCGGGACACCGAACACTGAAGCTTTCTTT.

In its sample, this clone was seen a few times. The J gene is TRBJ2-7, the V gene TRBV4-1; D remains ambiguous. V was pared by 1 base and J by 3 bases, with 13 bases between. Germline V lookup: CDR1 MGHRA, CDR2 YSYEKL. The CDR3 is 15 amino acids. Here the CDR3 DNA reads TGCGCCAGCAGCCAAGTGTTCTCTCGGAGCTACGAGCAGTACTTC. Amino acid sequence: CASSQVFSRSYEQYF.

This chain connects TRBV29-1 to TRBJ2-4; 7 bases align to TRBD2. V was clipped by 0 bases and J by 0 bases; unmatched bases: 11. This CDR3 is built from 18 residues. Per germline, CDR1 SQVTM and CDR2 ANQGSEA. The CDR3 sequence is CSVEDEGGRELAKNIQYF. In nucleotides, the CDR3 is TGCAGCGTTGAAGATGAGGGTGGGCGGGAGTTAGCCAAAAACATTCAGTACTTC. Full variable domain (rest looked up from reference TRBV29-1 and TRBJ2-4): SAVISQKPSRDICQRGTSLTIQCQVDSQVTMMFWYRQQPGQSLTLIATANQGSEATYESGFVIDKFPISRPNLTFSTLTVSNMSPEDSSIYLCSVEDEGGRELAKNIQYFGAGTRLSVL.

This chain connects TRBV7-9 to TRBJ1-5; the D gene is possibly TRBD1 (5 bases). Deletions cut 4 bases from V and 0 bases from J, with 10 bases between. Per germline, CDR1 SEHNR and CDR2 FQNEAQ (reference sequence). CDR3 length: 15 amino acids. The CDR3 DNA sequence: TGTGCCAGCAGCTCCAACGGACATAGCAATCAGCCCCAGCATTTT. It yields the protein CASSSNGHSNQPQHF. Using reference TRBV7-9 and TRBJ1-5 for the parts outside the CDR3, the full variable domain is DTGVSQNPRHKITKRGQNVTFRCDPISEHNRLYWYRQTLGQGPEFLTYFQNEAQLEKSRLLSDRFSAERPKGSFSTLEIQRTEQGDSAMYLCASSSNGHSNQPQHFGDGTRLSIL.